Shown below are 8 T cell receptor beta chains from a single sample sequenced in a study of immune cell composition in non-small cell lung cancer. Some clones are missing from TCRdb's copy, which holds only in-frame ones; the method was immunoSEQ multiplex PCR. This sample yields 7,500 to 9,000 clones, of which roughly 68% are seen a single time; more than 8% belongs to the top ten. Specimen: lung tumor tissue. The receptors were sampled from a human donor with non-small cell lung cancer.

The CDR3 DNA follows: TGTGCCAGCAGCCATTCAGGGGCTGTTGGCTACACCTTC. Translation gives CASSHSGAVGYTF. This chain connects TRBV7-2 to TRBJ1-2; D is possibly TRBD1 (6 bases). This CDR3 spans 13 amino acids. Germline V gene data show CDR1 as SGHTA and CDR2 as FQGNSA. V lost 5 bases and J lost 7, with 14 bases in between.

This clone was seen a few times. The rearrangement joins TRBV18 to TRBJ2-1; 10 bases align to TRBD1. V was pared by 4 bases and J by 5 bases, with 8 bases of the junction left unmatched. Germline V gene lookup returns CDR1 KGHSH and CDR2 LQKENI. CDR3 length equals 16 residues. In DNA, the CDR3 is TGTGCCAGCTCACTCCGCACCGGGACAGGGGACAATGAGCAGTTCTTC. As protein: CASSLRTGTGDNEQFF. The full variable domain, its missing parts supplied by reference TRBV18 and TRBJ2-1, is NAGVMQNPRHLVRRRGQEARLRCSPMKGHSHVYWYRQLPEEGLKFMVYLQKENIIDESGMPKERFSAEFPKEGPSILRIQQVVRGDSAAYFCASSLRTGTGDNEQFFGPGTRLTVL.

The rearrangement links TRBV7-9 to TRBJ2-5; 7 bases align to TRBD2. Germline V gives CDR1 SEHNR, CDR2 FQNEAQ (reference sequence). The CDR3 spans 18 residues. Germline trimming cut 3 bases from V and 0 bases from J; bases unmatched to any gene: 13. The CDR3 sequence: CASSLASGGMGYQETQYF. The CDR3 region has the DNA TGTGCCAGCAGCTTGGCTAGCGGAGGCATGGGGTACCAAGAGACCCAGTACTTC.

This clone was seen only once. The V gene is TRBV9, the J gene TRBJ2-2; D is possibly TRBD1 (6 bases). The V and J ends lost 3 bases and 3 bases respectively, with 21 bases between them. Germline CDR1 SGDLS, CDR2 YYNGEE. The CDR3 has 18 amino acids. CDR3 in amino acids: CASSGRDNPVPYTGELFF. CDR3 bases: TGTGCCAGCAGCGGTCGGGACAACCCCGTTCCGTACACCGGGGAGCTGTTTTTT.

The rearrangement links TRBV18 to TRBJ2-7; TRBD2 aligns across 8 bases. V lost 5 bases to trimming and J lost 4 bases; unmatched junction nucleotides: 7. CDR3 length: 14 residues. Germline loops: CDR1 KGHSH, CDR2 LQKENI. CDR3 nucleotides: TGTGCCAGCTCAAGAGCGGGAGTGGGTTACGAGCAGTACTTC. It translates to CASSRAGVGYEQYF.

This clone appeared a single time. V and J are TRBV18 and TRBJ2-2; 10 bases agree with TRBD1. Germline V gives CDR1 KGHSH, CDR2 LQKENI. V shed 6 bases, J shed 0 bases, and the junction held 7 bases outside the gene matches. The CDR3 consists of 17 residues. CDR3: CASSLPGTGANTGELFF. The CDR3 region has the DNA TGTGCCAGCTCGCTTCCCGGGACAGGGGCGAACACCGGGGAGCTGTTTTTT. The whole variable domain, filled in from reference TRBV18 and TRBJ2-2, reads NAGVMQNPRHLVRRRGQEARLRCSPMKGHSHVYWYRQLPEEGLKFMVYLQKENIIDESGMPKERFSAEFPKEGPSILRIQQVVRGDSAAYFCASSLPGTGANTGELFFGEGSRLTVL.

The chain employs TRBV27 and TRBJ2-2; D is unclear. The CDR3 totals 16 residues. V dropped 4 bases and J dropped 1 base, with 13 bases sitting between them. Germline CDR1 reads MNHEY; CDR2 reads SMNVEV (reference sequence). The CDR3 nucleotides are TGTGCCAGCAGTTATGTGGGTAGAGGGAACACCGGGGAGCTGTTTTTT. Translated: CASSYVGRGNTGELFF.

The CDR3 region has the DNA TGCGCCAGCAGCTTGTCAGGACTAAACAATGAGCAGTTCTTC. It is translated as CASSLSGLNNEQFF. The chain has TRBV5-1 and TRBJ2-1, with D maybe TRBD2 (6 bases). The germline V and J ends were trimmed by 1 base and 5 bases, with 10 bases remaining between them. Germline values: CDR1 SGHRS, CDR2 YFSETQ. There are 14 residues in the CDR3.